This T cell receptor (beta chain) was sequenced for a study of OX40 agonist ivuxolimab in advanced cancers. Concerning this clone itself: Its antigen is unknown.

Assay: immunoSEQ multiplex PCR; the TCRdb copy retains only in-frame clones and omits some. The sample yields 75,000 to 100,000 clones, less than 85% seen once. Findings and caveats of the study: CD8+ T cells averaged more expanded clones than CD4+.

CDR1 is SGHAT and CDR2 is FQNNGV in the germline V gene. V lost 3 bases to trimming and J lost 5 bases, with 14 bases between them. This CDR3 has 14 residues. V gene TRBV11-2 combines with J gene TRBJ2-7; D tentatively reads TRBD1 or TRBD2 (5 bases each). This sequence was found in an adult with an advanced solid tumor such as melanoma, head and neck, liver or kidney cancer. Sequencing used CD4+ or CD8+ T cells sorted from blood, obtained in a trial of the OX40 agonist ivuxolimab. The CDR3 reads CASSFAGAANEQYF. CDR3 in DNA: TGTGCCAGCAGCTTTGCCGGGGCGGCCAACGAGCAGTACTTC.